This TCR beta chain originates from a study of cytomegalovirus exposure and HLA in healthy donors. Trimming cost V 0 bases and J 0 bases, with 6 bases left between them. The CDR3 runs to 16 residues. Germline-derived CDR1 and CDR2 are MGHRA and YSYEKL. Some clones are missing from TCRdb's copy, which holds only in-frame ones; the method was immunoSEQ multiplex PCR. The table includes approximately 98,000 clones, roughly 88% detected once. Findings and limits, study-wide: For most TCR sequences rarity was the rule, although some public TCRs occurred in many donors.

About this clone itself: What it recognizes is unknown.

The chain has TRBV4-1 and TRBJ2-6; D remains ambiguous. The sample taken for sequencing was PBMCs. The receptor was derived from a woman aged 18-29 years in good health and CMV-seronegative. The CDR3 DNA sequence: TGCGCCAGCAGCCAAGAGGGCATCTCTGGGGCCAACGTCCTGACTTTC. It yields the protein CASSQEGISGANVLTF.